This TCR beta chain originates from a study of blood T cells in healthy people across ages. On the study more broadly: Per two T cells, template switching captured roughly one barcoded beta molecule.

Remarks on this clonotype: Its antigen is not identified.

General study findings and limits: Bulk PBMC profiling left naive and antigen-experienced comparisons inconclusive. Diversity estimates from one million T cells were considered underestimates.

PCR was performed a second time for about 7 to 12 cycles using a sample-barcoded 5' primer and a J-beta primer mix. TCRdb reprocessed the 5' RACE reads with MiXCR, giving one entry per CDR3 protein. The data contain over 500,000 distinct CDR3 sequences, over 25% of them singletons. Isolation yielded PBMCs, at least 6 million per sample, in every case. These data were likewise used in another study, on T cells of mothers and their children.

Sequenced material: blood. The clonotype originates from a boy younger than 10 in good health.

As DNA, the CDR3 is TGCGCCAGCAGTGACCTAGCGGAAACCTACGAGCAGTACTTC. Protein: CASSDLAETYEQYF. This rearrangement joins TRBV10-2 to TRBJ2-7; 7 bases line up with TRBD2. The junction had 4 bases not matched to a gene; V was cut back by 3 bases and J by 2 bases. CDR1 and CDR2 from the germline V gene are WSHSY and SAAADI. The CDR3 contains 14 residues.